This TCR beta chain was sequenced in a study of shared clonotypes between healthy human individuals. Across the whole study: The plates for each donor numbered three CD4 naive, three CD4 memory, two CD8 naive and one CD8 memory. General study findings and limits: Larger estimated richness was generally seen in naive subsets than in memory subsets. An expected dependence of interdonor clonotype sharing on sequencing depth was noted. Clonotypes not shared had lower generation probabilities than those common to all four donors.

Method: immunoSEQ multiplex PCR; TCRdb's copy keeps in-frame clones and lacks some. The data hold hundreds of thousands of clones, with about 74% observed a single time. Of note for this clone: Its antigen is not identified.

The germline CDR1 and CDR2 sequences are SEHNR and FQNEAQ (reference sequence). The CDR3 totals 16 residues. Trimming removed 7 bases from V and 0 bases from J; junction bases left unmatched: 11. Sequencing was carried out using memory CD4+ T cells sorted from blood. The subset: CD45RA-negative fraction. The receptor was derived from a woman in her thirties in good health. This chain uses TRBV7-9 with TRBJ2-5; 7 bases are a match to TRBD1. CDR3 loop: CASNAPPTGYQETQYF. CDR3 in DNA: TGTGCCAGCAATGCCCCACCGACAGGGTACCAAGAGACCCAGTACTTC.